This T cell receptor beta chain was recorded in a study of blood T cell repertoires in COVID-19. Looking at the study overall: Specimens from acute and convalescent COVID-19 originated in the United States, Italy and Spain.

This table comes from immunoSEQ multiplex PCR, and its TCRdb copy is limited to in-frame clones, with some not included. The sample contains 35,000 to 45,000 clones, approximately 79% of which appear only once. CDR3 length: 14 amino acids. With V trimmed by 3 bases and J by 5 bases, 7 bases remained unmatched. Germline CDR1 and CDR2: SGHDT and YYEEEE. This clonotype was sampled from an elderly woman with acute or convalescent COVID-19. What was sequenced was peripheral blood. This chain uses TRBV5-6 with TRBJ2-5, with 7 bases aligning to TRBD1. CDR3 protein: CASSWQGEWETQYF. CDR3 in DNA: TGTGCCAGCAGCTGGCAGGGGGAATGGGAGACCCAGTACTTC.